This T cell receptor (beta chain) came from a study of radiation and T cells in renal cell carcinoma. On this clone itself: Its antigen remains unidentified.

Data came from immunoSEQ multiplex PCR; TCRdb stores just in-frame clones and leaves some out. This table holds some 130,000 clones, 88% found once. Regarding the study as a whole: Without pretreatment biopsies, baseline tumor clonotype presence was undetermined.

Time point denoted: blood 2 weeks post-SBRT. Sample treatment: 15 Gy SBRT to primary tumor, nephrectomy 4 weeks later. The tumor was a clear cell renal cell carcinoma. The sample in question was blood, obtained from a patient whose treatment included radiotherapy and nephrectomy. The receptor comes from a woman between 65 and 79 years old with renal cell carcinoma.

The CDR3 region is CASSPPGQDLPSYEQYF. The CDR3, as DNA: TGTGCCAGCTCACCACCCGGGCAGGATCTTCCATCGTACGAGCAGTACTTC. J is TRBJ2-7 and V is TRBV18; D gene uncertain. The CDR3 runs to 17 residues. Germline CDR1 is KGHSH and CDR2 is LQKENI. V lost 0 bases and J lost 4, with 19 bases in between. Complete variable domain (other parts from reference TRBV18 and TRBJ2-7): NAGVMQNPRHLVRRRGQEARLRCSPMKGHSHVYWYRQLPEEGLKFMVYLQKENIIDESGMPKERFSAEFPKEGPSILRIQQVVRGDSAAYFCASSPPGQDLPSYEQYFGPGTRLTVT.